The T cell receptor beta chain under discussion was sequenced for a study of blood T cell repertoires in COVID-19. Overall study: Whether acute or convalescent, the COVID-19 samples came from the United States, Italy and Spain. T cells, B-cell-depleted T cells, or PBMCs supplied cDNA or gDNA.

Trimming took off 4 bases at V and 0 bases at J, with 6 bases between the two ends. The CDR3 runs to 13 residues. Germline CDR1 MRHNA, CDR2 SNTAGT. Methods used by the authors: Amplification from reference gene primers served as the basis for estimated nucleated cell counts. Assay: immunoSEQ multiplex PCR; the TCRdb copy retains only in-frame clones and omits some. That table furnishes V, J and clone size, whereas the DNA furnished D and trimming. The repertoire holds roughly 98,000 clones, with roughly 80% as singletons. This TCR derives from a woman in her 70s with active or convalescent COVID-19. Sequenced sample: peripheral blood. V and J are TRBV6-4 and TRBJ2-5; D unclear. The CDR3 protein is CASSVNYQETQYF. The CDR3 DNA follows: TGTGCCAGCAGTGTTAACTACCAAGAGACCCAGTACTTC.